This TCR beta chain was recovered during a study of circulating and synovial CD4+ cells in juvenile arthritis. Germline loops: CDR1 MNHNY, CDR2 SVGAGI (reference sequence). CDR3 size: 14 residues. Deletions cut 10 bases from V and 3 bases from J, with 16 bases between. Details on this clone: What it binds is unknown.

Study observations and caveats: These repertoires were less diverse than bulk blood CD4 repertoires. The pathogenic-like versus bulk T cell difference escaped Vbeta family analysis. Circulating pathogenic-like lymphocytes shared a substantially higher fraction of CDR3 sequences with synovium than bulk blood.

Samples derive from patients with active juvenile idiopathic arthritis. Assay used: immunoSEQ multiplex PCR; TCRdb lists only in-frame clones, some missing. The sample records about 32,000 clones, around 93% being singletons. The specimen sequenced was CD4+ T cells from blood. The sequence came from a human donor with juvenile idiopathic arthritis. The chain employs TRBV6-6 and TRBJ2-4; the D gene is possibly TRBD1 (5 bases). DNA for the CDR3: TGTGCCACCCACACCCAGGGTCGCAAAAACATTCAGTACTTC. Encoded protein: CATHTQGRKNIQYF.